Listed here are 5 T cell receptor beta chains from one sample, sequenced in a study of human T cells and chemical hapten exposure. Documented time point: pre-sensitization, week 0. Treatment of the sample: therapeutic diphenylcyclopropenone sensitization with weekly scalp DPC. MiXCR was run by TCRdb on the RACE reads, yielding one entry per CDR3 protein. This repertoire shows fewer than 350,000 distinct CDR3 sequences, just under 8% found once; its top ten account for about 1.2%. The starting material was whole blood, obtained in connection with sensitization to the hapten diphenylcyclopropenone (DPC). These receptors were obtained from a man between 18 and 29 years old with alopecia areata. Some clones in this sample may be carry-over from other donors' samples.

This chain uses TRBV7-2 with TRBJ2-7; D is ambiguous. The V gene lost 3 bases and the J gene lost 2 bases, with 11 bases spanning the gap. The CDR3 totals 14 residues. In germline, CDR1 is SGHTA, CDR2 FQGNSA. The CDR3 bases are TGTGCCAGCAGCTTCGCCGGGTCTACCTACGAGCAGTACTTC. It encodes CASSFAGSTYEQYF.

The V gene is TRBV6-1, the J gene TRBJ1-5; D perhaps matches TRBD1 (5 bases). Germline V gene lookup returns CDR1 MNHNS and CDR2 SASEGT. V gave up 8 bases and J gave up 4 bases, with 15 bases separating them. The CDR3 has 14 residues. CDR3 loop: CASQRTKTNQPQHF. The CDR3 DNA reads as TGTGCCAGCCAGAGGACAAAAACAAATCAGCCCCAGCATTTT.

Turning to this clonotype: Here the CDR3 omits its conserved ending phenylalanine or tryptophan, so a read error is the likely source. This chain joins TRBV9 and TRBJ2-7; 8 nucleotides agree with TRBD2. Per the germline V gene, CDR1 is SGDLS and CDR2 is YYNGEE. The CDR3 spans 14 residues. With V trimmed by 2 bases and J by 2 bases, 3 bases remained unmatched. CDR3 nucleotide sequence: TGTGCCAGCAGCGTCGGGACTAGACCCTACGAGCAGTACCTC. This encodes CASSVGTRPYEQYL.

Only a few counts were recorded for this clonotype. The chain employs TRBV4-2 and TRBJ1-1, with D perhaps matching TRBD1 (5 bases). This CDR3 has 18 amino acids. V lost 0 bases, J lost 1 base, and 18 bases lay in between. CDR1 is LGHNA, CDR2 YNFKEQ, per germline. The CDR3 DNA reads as TGTGCCAGCAGCCAAGATAGTATTATCGGGGGGAGGAACACTGAAGCTTTCTTT. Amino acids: CASSQDSIIGGRNTEAFF.

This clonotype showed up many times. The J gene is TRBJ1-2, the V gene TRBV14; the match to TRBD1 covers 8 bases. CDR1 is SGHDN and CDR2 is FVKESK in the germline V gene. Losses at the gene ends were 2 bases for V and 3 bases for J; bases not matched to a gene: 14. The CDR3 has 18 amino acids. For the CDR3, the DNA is TGTGCCAGCAGCCAAACTCTCACTCCCGGGACAGGTGACTATGGCTACACCTTC. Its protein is CASSQTLTPGTGDYGYTF. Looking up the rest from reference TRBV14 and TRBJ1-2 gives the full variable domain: EAGVTQFPSHSVIEKGQTVTLRCDPISGHDNLYWYRRVMGKEIKFLLHFVKESKQDESGMPNNRFLAERTGGTYSTLKVQPAELEDSGVYFCASSQTLTPGTGDYGYTFGSGTRLTVV.